The clone carrying this T cell receptor beta chain has a handful of counts. This entry belongs to a study of preoperative IRX-2 immunotherapy in early breast cancer. Data came from immunoSEQ multiplex PCR; TCRdb stores just in-frame clones and leaves some out. The repertoire has roughly 25,000 clones, 80% to 90% of them found once; the top ten carry more than 8.5%. Treatment here: preoperative locoregional IRX-2 cytokine immunotherapy. Samples came from a phase Ib trial of preoperative locoregional IRX-2 cytokine immunotherapy. Germline CDR1 SGHDN, CDR2 FVKESK. Trimming took off 4 bases at V and 0 bases at J, with 7 bases between the two ends. CDR3 length: 15 amino acids.

The sequenced sample was tumor tissue, obtained after IRX-2 immunotherapy. The rearrangement joins TRBV14 to TRBJ1-6; D might be TRBD1 (6 bases). The TCR was taken from a human donor with breast cancer. This CDR3 reads CASSRDTSYNSPLHF. The CDR3 DNA is TGTGCCAGCAGCCGGGACACCTCCTATAATTCACCCCTCCACTTT.